This T cell receptor beta chain was found in a study of T cell responses to AZD1222 COVID-19 vaccine. Broader study findings: Spike was spanned by vaccine-associated CD4 TCRs, which were dominant at 160-218 and 743-854. Breadth and depth of Spike-specific TCRs rose after two AZD1222 doses.

Germline V CDR1 and CDR2: SGHTA, FQGTGA. V lost 2 bases, J lost 0 bases, and 20 bases lay in between. There are 19 residues in the CDR3. Repertoires were generated with immunoSEQ multiplex PCR, while TCRdb's copy carries only in-frame clones and drops some. The profile shows around 88,000 clones, 86% of them singletons. To note about this clone: The antigen is unknown.

The receptor's source is an adult in good health. V usage is TRBV7-3 and J usage is TRBJ1-5; TRBD1 might be the D (5 bases). Sequenced here: peripheral blood, sampled on day 0 of AZD1222 vaccination. The CDR3 coding sequence is TGTGCCAGCAGCTTAGGGGACGCTTCCTGCGGGTATAGCAATCAGCCCCAGCATTTT. Amino acid sequence: CASSLGDASCGYSNQPQHF. The whole variable domain, remainder taken from reference TRBV7-3 and TRBJ1-5, is GAGVSQTPSNKVTEKGKYVELRCDPISGHTALYWYRQSLGQGPEFLIYFQGTGAADDSGLPNDRFFAVRPEGSVSTLKIQRTERGDSAVYLCASSLGDASCGYSNQPQHFGDGTRLSIL.